The next 20 T cell receptor beta chains were all read from a single sample in a study of blood T cell repertoires in COVID-19. Only in-frame clones appear in the TCRdb table, and some are missing; sequencing was by immunoSEQ multiplex PCR. The data contain 110,000 or so clones, 80% to 90% of them seen just once; the ten biggest clones take up roughly 8%. Sequencing was performed on peripheral blood. All receptors come from a man aged 70-80 years who had recovered from COVID-19.

The chain joins TRBV18 to TRBJ2-2, with 7 bases fitting TRBD1. The ends lost 5 bases at V and 5 bases at J; junction bases unmatched: 8. This CDR3 is 15 amino acids long. Germline V gene lookup returns CDR1 KGHSH and CDR2 LQKENI. CDR3 amino acids: CASSEGATLTGELFF. CDR3 in DNA: TGTGCCAGCTCAGAGGGGGCCACACTTACCGGGGAGCTGTTTTTT.

This chain joins TRBV5-4 and TRBJ1-1; D is uncertain. Trimming took off 1 base at V and 5 bases at J, with 15 bases between the two ends. The CDR3 is 15 residues long. Germline-derived CDR1 and CDR2 are SGHNT and YYREEE (reference sequence). The CDR3 DNA reads as TGTGCCAGCAGCTTGTCCCCGGGGAAAGAGACTGAAGCTTTCTTT. Translated: CASSLSPGKETEAFF.

The chain links TRBV11-3 to TRBJ2-2; 11 bases line up with TRBD1. CDR1 is SGHNT, CDR2 YENEEA, per germline. With V trimmed by 3 bases and J by 1 base, 13 bases remained unmatched. The CDR3 loop spans 20 amino acids. The CDR3 spells CASSFGQGASGVQNTGELFF. The CDR3 coding sequence is TGTGCCAGCAGCTTTGGACAGGGGGCTAGCGGGGTTCAGAACACCGGGGAGCTGTTTTTT. The complete variable domain, with remaining parts taken from reference TRBV11-3 and TRBJ2-2, reads EAGVVQSPRYKIIEKKQPVAFWCNPISGHNTLYWYLQNLGQGPELLIRYENEEAVDDSQLPKDRFSAERLKGVDSTLKIQPAELGDSAVYLCASSFGQGASGVQNTGELFFGEGSRLTVL.

The rearrangement links TRBV18 to TRBJ1-3; D gene uncertain. The CDR3 runs to 15 residues. With 0 bases removed from V and 5 bases from J, the gap between germline ends came to 11 bases. CDR1 and CDR2 from the germline V gene are KGHSH and LQKENI. CDR3 loop: CASSPPSVSRNTIYF. CDR3 coding DNA: TGTGCCAGCTCACCACCATCCGTTTCCCGAAACACCATATATTTT.

The gene calls are TRBV10-1 and TRBJ2-3, with TRBD2 identical over 14 bases. The length of the CDR3 is 16 residues. Germline V CDR1 and CDR2: WNHNN, SYGVQD (reference sequence). V lost 4 bases and J lost 5; bases outside the gene matches: 5. The CDR3 nucleotides read TGCGCCAGCAGTGCGGGACTAGCGGGGGACGTAGATACGCAGTATTTT. It encodes CASSAGLAGDVDTQYF.

V gene TRBV28 combines with J gene TRBJ1-2, with D hard to call. The CDR3 length is 13 residues. Per germline, CDR1 MDHEN and CDR2 SYDVKM. Trimming shortened V by 6 bases and J by 8 bases, and 16 bases separated the two germline ends. In DNA, the CDR3 is TGTGCCAGCAGCTTACCCCGATACAGCGGCTACACCTTC. Amino acid sequence: CASSLPRYSGYTF.

The chain is built from TRBV28 and TRBJ1-6; 7 bases line up with TRBD1. V gave up 5 bases and J gave up 9 bases; unmatched junction bases: 10. Germline V lookup: CDR1 MDHEN, CDR2 SYDVKM. CDR3 length: 15 amino acids. The CDR3 loop reads CASSPIDRAGSPLHF. CDR3 sequence (DNA): TGTGCCAGCAGTCCAATCGACAGGGCCGGTTCACCCCTCCACTTT.

The rearrangement uses TRBV18 and TRBJ1-1, with D perhaps TRBD1 (5 bases). The CDR3 loop spans 12 amino acids. The germline gives CDR1 KGHSH, CDR2 LQKENI. Trimming stripped 6 bases from V and 6 bases from J, with 11 bases between. CDR3 nucleotide sequence: TGTGCCAGCTCCCGAGACAGAGCTGAAGCTTTCTTT. It is translated as CASSRDRAEAFF.

This rearrangement joins TRBV27 to TRBJ1-2; D perhaps matches TRBD1 (6 bases). The V end was cut by 0 bases, the J end by 5 bases, with 10 bases between. Germline CDR1 reads MNHEY; CDR2 reads SMNVEV (reference sequence). CDR3 length: 14 residues. In nucleotides, the CDR3 is TGTGCCAGCAGTTTATCCTGGACAGCTTATGGCTACACCTTC. It codes for CASSLSWTAYGYTF.

The V and J genes are TRBV5-1 and TRBJ2-7, with TRBD2 matching 9 bases. V shed 4 bases and J 6 bases; nucleotides not matched to a gene: 17. Germline values: CDR1 SGHRS, CDR2 YFSETQ. The CDR3 totals 17 residues. The CDR3 nucleotides read TGCGCCAGCAGCACGAATTGGGACAGCCAAGCGGGGGGCGAGCAGTACTTC. This encodes CASSTNWDSQAGGEQYF.

This clone showed up just once. The chain has TRBV9 and TRBJ1-2, with a weak D call TRBD1 (5 bases). CDR1 and CDR2 from the germline V gene are SGDLS and YYNGEE. Trimming took 7 bases from V and 2 from J, leaving 9 bases between them. The CDR3 has 12 amino acids. DNA for the CDR3: TGTGCCAGCCAGGGCGACAACTATGGCTACACCTTC. It yields the protein CASQGDNYGYTF.

The rearrangement joins TRBV7-3 to TRBJ2-2; D is possibly TRBD1 (6 bases). Germline V CDR1 and CDR2: SGHTA, FQGTGA. The CDR3 spans 15 residues. V lost 4 bases, J lost 2 bases, and 11 bases lay in between. The CDR3 nucleotides read TGTGCCAGCAGCTCGGGACACTTAAACACCGGGGAGCTGTTTTTT. This codes for CASSSGHLNTGELFF.

V usage is TRBV7-2 and J usage is TRBJ2-4; no reliable D call. V lost 1 base to trimming and J lost 4 bases, with 8 bases between them. This CDR3 is built from 14 residues. CDR1 is SGHTA, CDR2 FQGNSA, per germline. The CDR3 sequence: CASSLGDWKNIQYF. DNA for the CDR3: TGTGCCAGCAGCTTAGGCGACTGGAAAAACATTCAGTACTTC.

This rearrangement joins TRBV15 to TRBJ1-1, with 11 nucleotides matching TRBD1. Germline CDR1 is LNHNV and CDR2 is YYDKDF (reference sequence). V dropped 2 bases and J dropped 4; count of bases not matched to a gene: 6. This CDR3 has 16 residues. This CDR3 is CATSRLTGTGGTEAFF. The CDR3 DNA sequence: TGTGCCACCAGCAGACTAACCGGGACAGGGGGCACTGAAGCTTTCTTT.

This clone has a single count. V usage is TRBV21-1 and J usage is TRBJ1-1. TRBV21-1 constitutes a pseudogene. The CDR3 runs to 11 residues. Written as DNA, the CDR3 is TGTGCCAGCAGCCTAGAAAATGAAGCTTTCTTT. Encoded protein: CASSLENEAFF.

The chain combines TRBV6-2 or TRBV6-3 with TRBJ1-2, with 10 bases identical to TRBD1. In germline, CDR1 is MNHEY, CDR2 SVGEGT. V was pared by 6 bases and J by 4 bases, with 5 bases of the junction left unmatched. This CDR3 is built from 14 residues. Here the CDR3 DNA reads TGTGCCAGCAGCCCAGGACAGGGGGTCTATGGCTACACCTTC. It specifies CASSPGQGVYGYTF.

V usage is TRBV19 and J usage is TRBJ2-1; maybe TRBD2 (6 bases). With 7 bases removed from V and 6 bases from J, the gap between germline ends came to 19 bases. This CDR3 has 15 amino acids. CDR1 and CDR2 from the germline V gene are LNHDA and SQIVND (reference sequence). CDR3 sequence reads: CASTTTSPIGNEQFF. The CDR3 bases are TGTGCCAGTACCACTACTAGCCCGATAGGCAATGAGCAGTTCTTC.

This clone was observed a single time. The chain employs TRBV27 and TRBJ1-6, with TRBD1 matching over 7 bases. V lost 6 bases, J lost 9 bases, and 8 bases stayed unmatched. There are 14 residues in the CDR3. Germline lookup yields CDR1 MNHEY and CDR2 SMNVEV (reference sequence). CDR3 residues: CASSKNNRGSPLHF. CDR3 sequence (DNA): TGTGCCAGCAGCAAAAACAACAGGGGTTCACCCCTCCACTTT.

The chain carries TRBV7-9 and TRBJ2-3, with a weak D call TRBD2 (6 bases). The germline V gene has CDR1 SEHNR and CDR2 FQNEAQ (reference sequence). Trimming stripped 5 bases from V and 2 bases from J, with 14 bases between. This CDR3 spans 15 amino acids. CDR3 coding DNA: TGTGCCAGCAGCCCCATCCGGGGGTTCACAGATACGCAGTATTTT. This sequence encodes CASSPIRGFTDTQYF.

This clone came up a few times. This chain connects TRBV5-4 to TRBJ1-6; no definite D call. This CDR3 is 16 amino acids long. Trimming stripped 6 bases from V and 0 bases from J, with 13 bases between. CDR1 is SGHNT and CDR2 is YYREEE in the germline V gene (reference sequence). The CDR3 coding sequence is TGTGCCAGCACCCTGTCCGGGTCCTCCTATAATTCACCCCTCCACTTT. As protein: CASTLSGSSYNSPLHF.